This T cell receptor (beta chain) appears in the sequencing data of a study of T cells after yellow fever vaccination. Study-wide results and limits: Some clonotypes, a small share, were shared between CD4 and CD8 compartments. The secondary response was weaker, and its peak arrived faster, on day 5 versus 15.

TCRdb independently ran MiXCR on the 5' RACE reads; one entry per CDR3 protein. This sample has some 560,000 distinct CDR3 sequences, with about a fifth found just once. A note on this clonotype: What it binds is unknown.

The CDR3 is 13 residues long. V lost 5 bases to trimming and J lost 6 bases, with 14 bases between them. Germline V lookup: CDR1 SGHTA, CDR2 FQGNSA. Sequenced here: PBMCs, sampled 15 days after the yellow fever booster vaccination. This sequence joins TRBV7-2 and TRBJ2-7; D is unclear. The TCR originated in a man aged 25 to 40 who received the YFV17D yellow fever vaccine. CDR3 loop: CASSIQMDGEQYF. The CDR3 bases are TGTGCCAGCAGCATTCAGATGGACGGCGAGCAGTACTTC.